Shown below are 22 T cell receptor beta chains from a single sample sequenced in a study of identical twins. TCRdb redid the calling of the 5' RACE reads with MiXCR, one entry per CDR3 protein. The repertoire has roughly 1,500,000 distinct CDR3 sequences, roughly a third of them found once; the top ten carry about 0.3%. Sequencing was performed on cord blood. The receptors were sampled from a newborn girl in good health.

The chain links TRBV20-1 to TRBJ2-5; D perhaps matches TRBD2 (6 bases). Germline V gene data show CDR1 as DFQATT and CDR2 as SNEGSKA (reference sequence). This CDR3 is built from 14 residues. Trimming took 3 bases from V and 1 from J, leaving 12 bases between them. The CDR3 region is CSASLGEAQETQYF. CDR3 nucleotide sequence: TGCAGTGCTAGTCTGGGGGAGGCCCAAGAGACCCAGTACTTC.

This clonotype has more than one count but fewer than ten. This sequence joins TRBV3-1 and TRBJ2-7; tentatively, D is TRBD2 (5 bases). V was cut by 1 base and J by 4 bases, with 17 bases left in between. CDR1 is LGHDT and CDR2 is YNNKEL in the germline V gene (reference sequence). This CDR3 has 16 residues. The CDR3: CASSQGGSWRWYEQYF. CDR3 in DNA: TGTGCCAGCAGCCAAGGCGGCTCTTGGAGGTGGTACGAGCAGTACTTC.

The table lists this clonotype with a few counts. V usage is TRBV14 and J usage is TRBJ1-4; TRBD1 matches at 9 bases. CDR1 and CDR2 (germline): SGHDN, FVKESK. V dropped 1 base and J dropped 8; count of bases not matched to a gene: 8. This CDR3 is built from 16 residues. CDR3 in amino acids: CASSQVSGQGKEKLFF. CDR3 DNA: TGTGCCAGCAGCCAAGTCTCGGGACAGGGCAAGGAAAAACTGTTTTTT.

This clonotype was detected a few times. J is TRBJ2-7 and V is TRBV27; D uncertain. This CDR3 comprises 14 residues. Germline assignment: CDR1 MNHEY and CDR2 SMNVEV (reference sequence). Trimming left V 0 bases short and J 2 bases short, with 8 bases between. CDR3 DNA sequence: TGTGCCAGCAGTTTATCGTACACCCCCTACGAGCAGTACTTC. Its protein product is CASSLSYTPYEQYF.

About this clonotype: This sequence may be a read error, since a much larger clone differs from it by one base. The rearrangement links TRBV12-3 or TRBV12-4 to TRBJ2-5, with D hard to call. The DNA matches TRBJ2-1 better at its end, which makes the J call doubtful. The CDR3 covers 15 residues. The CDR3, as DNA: TGTGCCAGCAGTTTACCGGCGACCCAGCAAGAGACCCAGTTCTTC. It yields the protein CASSLPATQQETQFF.

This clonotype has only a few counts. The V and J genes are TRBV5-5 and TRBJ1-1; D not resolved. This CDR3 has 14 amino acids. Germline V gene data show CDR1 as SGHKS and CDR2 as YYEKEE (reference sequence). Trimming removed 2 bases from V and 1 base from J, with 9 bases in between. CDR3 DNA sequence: TGTGCCAGCAGCTTCTGGCTCCCGAACACTGAAGCTTTCTTT. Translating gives CASSFWLPNTEAFF. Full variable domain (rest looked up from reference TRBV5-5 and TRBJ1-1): DAGVTQSPTHLIKTRGQQVTLRCSPISGHKSVSWYQQVLGQGPQFIFQYYEKEERGRGNFPDRFSARQFPNYSSELNVNALLLGDSALYLCASSFWLPNTEAFFGQGTRLTVV.

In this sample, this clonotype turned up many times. DNA for the CDR3: TGCAGCGTTTCAGGACAGGGGTACGAGCAGTACTTC. It codes for CSVSGQGYEQYF. The V call is TRBV29-1, the J call TRBJ2-7, with 9 bases identical to TRBD1. The V gene's germline CDR1 is SQVTM and CDR2 ANQGSEA. The CDR3 is 12 amino acids. V lost 5 bases, J lost 4 bases, and 3 bases stayed unmatched.

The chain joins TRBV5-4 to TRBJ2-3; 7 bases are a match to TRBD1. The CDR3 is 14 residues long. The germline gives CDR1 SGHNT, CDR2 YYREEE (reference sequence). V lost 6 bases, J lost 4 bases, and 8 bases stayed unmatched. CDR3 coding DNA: TGTGCCAGCAACCCTAACAGGGGCCCAGATACGCAGTATTTT. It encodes CASNPNRGPDTQYF.

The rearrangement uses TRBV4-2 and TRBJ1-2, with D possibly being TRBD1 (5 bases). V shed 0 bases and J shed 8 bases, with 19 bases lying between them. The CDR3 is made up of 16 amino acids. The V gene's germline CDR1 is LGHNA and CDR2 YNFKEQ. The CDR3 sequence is CASSQESGEGLWGYTF. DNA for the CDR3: TGTGCCAGCAGCCAAGAAAGCGGTGAGGGACTTTGGGGCTACACCTTC.

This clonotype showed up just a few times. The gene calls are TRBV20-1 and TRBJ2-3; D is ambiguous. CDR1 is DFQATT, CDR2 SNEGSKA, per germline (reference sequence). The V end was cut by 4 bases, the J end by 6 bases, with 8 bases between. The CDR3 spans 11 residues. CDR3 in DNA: TGCAGTGCTACCCCCGGGGATACGCAGTATTTT. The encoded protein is CSATPGDTQYF.

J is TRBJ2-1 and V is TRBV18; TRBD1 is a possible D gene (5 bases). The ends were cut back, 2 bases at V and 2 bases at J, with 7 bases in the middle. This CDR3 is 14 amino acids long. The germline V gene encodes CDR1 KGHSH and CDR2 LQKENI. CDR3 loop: CASSPETAYNEQFF. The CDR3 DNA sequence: TGTGCCAGCTCACCAGAGACAGCCTACAATGAGCAGTTCTTC.

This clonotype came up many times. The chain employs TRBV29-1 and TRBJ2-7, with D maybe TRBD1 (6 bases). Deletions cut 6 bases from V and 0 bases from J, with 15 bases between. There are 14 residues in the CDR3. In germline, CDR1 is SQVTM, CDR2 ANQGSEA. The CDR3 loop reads CSVETGFSSYEQYF. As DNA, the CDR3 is TGCAGCGTGGAGACAGGTTTCTCCTCCTACGAGCAGTACTTC.

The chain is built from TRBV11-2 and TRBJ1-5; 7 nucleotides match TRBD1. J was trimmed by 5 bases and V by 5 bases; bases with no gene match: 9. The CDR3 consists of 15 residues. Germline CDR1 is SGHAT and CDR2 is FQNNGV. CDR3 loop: CASSTGKGADQPQHF. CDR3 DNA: TGTGCCAGCAGCACAGGAAAGGGGGCCGATCAGCCCCAGCATTTT.

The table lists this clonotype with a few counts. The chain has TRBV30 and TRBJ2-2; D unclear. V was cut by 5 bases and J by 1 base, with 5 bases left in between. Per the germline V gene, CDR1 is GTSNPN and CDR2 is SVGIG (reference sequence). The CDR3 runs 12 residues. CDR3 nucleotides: TGTGCCTGGTCGGGGAACACCGGGGAGCTGTTTTTT. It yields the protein CAWSGNTGELFF.

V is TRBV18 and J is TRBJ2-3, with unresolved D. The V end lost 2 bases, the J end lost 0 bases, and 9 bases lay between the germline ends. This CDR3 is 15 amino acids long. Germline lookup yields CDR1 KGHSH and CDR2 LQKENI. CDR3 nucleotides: TGTGCCAGCTCACCAGTCTTACTAAGCACAGATACGCAGTATTTT. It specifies CASSPVLLSTDTQYF.

The CDR3 is CASRGTGVLEKLFF. The DNA of the CDR3 is TGTGCCAGCCGGGGGACAGGGGTCCTTGAAAAACTGTTTTTT. The J gene is TRBJ1-4, the V gene TRBV12-3 or TRBV12-4, with 10 bases that match TRBD1. The length of the CDR3 is 14 residues. The V gene end was trimmed by 8 bases and the J gene end by 7 bases; junction bases not matched to a gene: 7.

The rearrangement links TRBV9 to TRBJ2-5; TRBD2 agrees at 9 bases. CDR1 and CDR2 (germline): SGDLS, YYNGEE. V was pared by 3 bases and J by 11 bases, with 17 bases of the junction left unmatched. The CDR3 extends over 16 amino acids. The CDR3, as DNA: TGTGCCAGCAGCGGGACTAGCGACCGCTCCTACAATGAGCAGTACTTC. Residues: CASSGTSDRSYNEQYF.

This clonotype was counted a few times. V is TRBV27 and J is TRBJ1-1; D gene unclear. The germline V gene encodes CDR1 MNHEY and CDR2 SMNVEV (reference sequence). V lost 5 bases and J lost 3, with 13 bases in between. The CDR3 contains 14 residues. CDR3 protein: CASSEEGKDTEAFF. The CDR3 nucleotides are TGTGCCAGCAGTGAGGAAGGGAAGGACACTGAAGCTTTCTTT.

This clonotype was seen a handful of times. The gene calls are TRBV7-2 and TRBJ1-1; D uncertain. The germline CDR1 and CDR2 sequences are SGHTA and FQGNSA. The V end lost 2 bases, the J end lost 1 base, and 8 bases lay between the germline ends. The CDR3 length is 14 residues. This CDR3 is CASSLRSRNTEAFF. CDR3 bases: TGTGCCAGCAGCTTAAGGTCCAGGAACACTGAAGCTTTCTTT.

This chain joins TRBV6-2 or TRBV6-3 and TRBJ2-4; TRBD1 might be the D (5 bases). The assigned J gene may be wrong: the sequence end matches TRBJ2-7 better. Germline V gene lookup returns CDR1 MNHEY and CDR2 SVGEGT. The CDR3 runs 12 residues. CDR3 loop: CASSYGQYEQYF. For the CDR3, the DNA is TGTGCCAGCAGTTACGGACAATACGAGCAGTACTTC.

The CDR3 nucleotides are TGTGCCTCCCAAGGTTTATCGGGGGGGCGGATCGGGGAGCTGTTTTTT. The encoded protein is CASQGLSGGRIGELFF. This chain uses TRBV11-2 with TRBJ2-2; TRBD2 agrees at 8 bases. This CDR3 is 16 amino acids long. The J segment lost 7 bases and the V segment lost 11 bases, leaving 18 bases of the junction unmatched. Germline V gives CDR1 SGHAT, CDR2 FQNNGV.

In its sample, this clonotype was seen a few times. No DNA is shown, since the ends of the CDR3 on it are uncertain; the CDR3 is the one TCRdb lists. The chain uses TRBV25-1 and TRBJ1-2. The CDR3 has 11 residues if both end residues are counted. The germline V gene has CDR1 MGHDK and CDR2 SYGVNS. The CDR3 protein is CASTGWAYGTF.